The 20 T cell receptor beta chains below were found in one sample sequenced in a study of blood T cell repertoires in COVID-19 (dated by TCRdb to 2018 to 2020). Library preparation used the immunoSEQ multiplex PCR assay. Drawn from immuneACCESS, this table holds only the in-frame rearrangements with V and J called that TCRdb kept. Clones are partly lost; checked studies trace under half to an unresolved V gene and leave the rest unexplained. In all, the sample holds roughly 100,000 clones, and approximately 80% of those were seen once. Clones ranked in the top ten supply around a quarter of the sample. Sample: peripheral blood. Source of these receptors: a man aged 55 to 70 with acute or convalescent COVID-19.

This clone was counted between two and nine times. The genes are TRBV6-1 and TRBJ1-4, with D perhaps matching TRBD1 (5 bases). V lost 3 bases and J lost 5, with 16 bases in between. CDR3 length: 16 residues. Germline CDR1 MNHNS, CDR2 SASEGT. The CDR3 region is CASSDARGVGNEKLFF. In DNA form, the CDR3 reads TGTGCCAGCAGTGACGCCCGGGGGGTTGGAAATGAAAAACTGTTTTTT.

V usage is TRBV7-2 and J usage is TRBJ2-7; 8 nucleotides align to TRBD2. This CDR3 region has 16 residues. The V gene end was trimmed by 1 base and the J gene end by 4 bases; junction bases not matched to a gene: 9. CDR1 is SGHTA and CDR2 is FQGNSA in the germline V gene. The CDR3 bases are TGTGCCAGCAGCTTAGGGGGACTCGCGGGGGGTTACGAGCAGTACGTC. This gives the protein CASSLGGLAGGYEQYV.

The J gene is TRBJ2-5, the V gene TRBV24-1; no reliable D call. V gave up 1 base and J gave up 6 bases, with 2 bases separating them. The CDR3 contains 11 residues. The germline V gene encodes CDR1 KGHDR and CDR2 SFDVKD. The CDR3 region has the DNA TGTGCCACCAGTGATTTTAAGACCCAGTACTTC. Translated: CATSDFKTQYF.

This clone has a handful of counts. The gene calls are TRBV12-5 and TRBJ2-1; 14 bases are a match to TRBD2. The CDR3 is 22 amino acids. V was clipped by 6 bases and J by 4 bases; unmatched bases: 23. CDR1 is LGHNT, CDR2 FRNRAP, per germline. CDR3 region: CASGPRDGLAGGSGDGYNEQFF. Written as DNA, the CDR3 is TGTGCTAGTGGCCCCCGTGATGGACTAGCGGGAGGAAGCGGGGACGGGTACAATGAGCAGTTCTTC.

V and J are TRBV10-3 and TRBJ2-2; tentative D call: TRBD1 (7 bases). The CDR3 runs to 17 residues. Trimming shortened V by 0 bases and J by 0 bases, and 11 bases separated the two germline ends. CDR1 and CDR2 from the germline V gene are ENHRY and SYGVKD. CDR3 nucleotides: TGTGCCATCAGTGAGTCCCGCGGGACAGCGAACACCGGGGAGCTGTTTTTT. This translates into CAISESRGTANTGELFF.

The CDR3 sequence: CASSDSSGTDTQYF. In nucleotides, the CDR3 is TGTGCCAGCAGTGATTCTAGCGGCACAGATACGCAGTATTTT. The V gene is TRBV2, the J gene TRBJ2-3, with D perhaps TRBD2 (6 bases). V was clipped by 3 bases and J by 1 base, with 8 bases between them. CDR3 size: 14 residues. From germline, CDR1 is SNHLY and CDR2 FYNNEI.

The gene calls are TRBV12-5 and TRBJ2-3; 8 bases are shared with TRBD2. Germline-derived CDR1 and CDR2 are LGHNT and FRNRAP. V lost 6 bases to trimming and J lost 1 base; unmatched junction nucleotides: 9. This CDR3 contains 16 residues. The CDR3 spells CASGAGGGLGTDTQYF. The DNA for the CDR3 is TGTGCTAGTGGGGCGGGAGGAGGTTTGGGCACAGATACGCAGTATTTT.

The rearrangement uses TRBV27 and TRBJ1-5; perhaps TRBD1 as D (5 bases). The germline CDR1 and CDR2 sequences are MNHEY and SMNVEV (reference sequence). The CDR3 is made up of 14 amino acids. Between the trimmed V and J ends, which lost 6 bases and 5 bases, there was a span of 14 bases. In nucleotides, the CDR3 is TGTGCCAGCAGCACTCCAGGGCCAGATCAGCCCCAGCATTTT. This codes for CASSTPGPDQPQHF.

The chain uses TRBV9 and TRBJ2-5; D is possibly TRBD1 (6 bases). Per the germline V gene, CDR1 is SGDLS and CDR2 is YYNGEE. The CDR3 is 14 amino acids. The ends were cut back, 5 bases at V and 5 bases at J, with 16 bases in the middle. The chain's CDR3 is CASSGMGASETQYF. CDR3 nucleotide sequence: TGTGCCAGCAGTGGAATGGGGGCATCCGAGACCCAGTACTTC. The variable domain in full, with the rest retrieved from reference TRBV9 and TRBJ2-5, is DSGVTQTPKHLITATGQRVTLRCSPRSGDLSVYWYQQSLDQGLQFLIQYYNGEERAKGNILERFSAQQFPDLHSELNLSSLELGDSALYFCASSGMGASETQYFGPGTRLLVL.

V gene TRBV11-2 combines with J gene TRBJ2-7; 7 bases line up with TRBD2. This CDR3 has 14 amino acids. Germline CDR1 and CDR2: SGHAT and FQNNGV. J gave up 2 bases and V 3 bases, and 4 bases lay outside the gene matches. As DNA, the CDR3 is TGTGCCAGCAGCTTGGGCGGGAGCCCCTACGAGCAGTACTTC. Its translation is CASSLGGSPYEQYF.

The V gene is TRBV25-1, the J gene TRBJ1-4; TRBD1 aligns across 9 bases. This CDR3 comprises 14 residues. Germline CDR1 MGHDK, CDR2 SYGVNS. V shed 4 bases and J 8 bases; nucleotides not matched to a gene: 5. DNA of the CDR3: TGTGCCAGCAGTGCGGGACAGGGCGGCGAAAAACTGTTTTTT. This codes for CASSAGQGGEKLFF.

The V gene is TRBV7-9, the J gene TRBJ2-3; tentatively, D is TRBD2 (6 bases). The V end lost 5 bases, the J end lost 2 bases, and 11 bases lay between the germline ends. CDR1 is SEHNR and CDR2 is FQNEAQ in the germline V gene (reference sequence). The CDR3 spans 14 residues. The CDR3, as DNA: TGTGCCAGCAGCCCTGGGACTTTCACAGATACGCAGTATTTT. Translating it yields CASSPGTFTDTQYF.

The chain joins TRBV19 to TRBJ2-4, with TRBD1 as a possible D gene (7 bases). The CDR3 covers 14 residues. Trimming shortened V by 5 bases and J by 6 bases, and 14 bases separated the two germline ends. Germline V gives CDR1 LNHDA, CDR2 SQIVND (reference sequence). In DNA, the CDR3 is TGTGCCAGTAGTCTACGCCAGGGGGGAAACATTCAGTACTTC. Protein: CASSLRQGGNIQYF.

In this sample, this clone turned up once. The V call is TRBV29-1, the J call TRBJ1-3; no reliable D call. The germline V gene encodes CDR1 SQVTM and CDR2 ANQGSEA. V shed 7 bases and J shed 0 bases, with 10 bases lying between them. The CDR3 loop spans 13 amino acids. CDR3 coding DNA: TGCAGCGCACAACGGAGCTCTGGAAACACCATATATTTT. Translating gives CSAQRSSGNTIYF.

V and J are TRBV19 and TRBJ1-5; TRBD1 agrees at 10 bases. The CDR3 runs to 14 residues. V lost 5 bases and J lost 6; bases outside the gene matches: 4. Germline V lookup: CDR1 LNHDA, CDR2 SQIVND (reference sequence). DNA for the CDR3: TGTGCCAGTAGTCCGGACAGGGGGACTCAGCCCCAGCATTTT. Translation: CASSPDRGTQPQHF.

The rearrangement uses TRBV2 and TRBJ2-3; D not resolved. The CDR3 runs to 14 residues. Trimming left V 10 bases short and J 5 bases short, with 19 bases between. CDR1 and CDR2 (germline): SNHLY, FYNNEI. The CDR3 coding sequence is TGTGCCATTGGCCGATCCCATAAAATAGATACGCAGTATTTT. This codes for CAIGRSHKIDTQYF.

The CDR3 sequence: CASSYGGQGNSPLHF. CDR3 DNA sequence: TGTGCCAGCAGTTACGGGGGACAGGGTAATTCACCCCTCCACTTT. The chain has TRBV6-6 and TRBJ1-6; 9 nucleotides agree with TRBD1. J gave up 6 bases and V 2 bases, and 2 bases lay outside the gene matches. Germline lookup yields CDR1 MNHNY and CDR2 SVGAGI (reference sequence). The CDR3 runs 15 residues.

The genes are TRBV5-4 and TRBJ2-5; TRBD1 matches 8 bases. CDR1 and CDR2 (germline): SGHNT, YYREEE (reference sequence). This CDR3 is built from 15 residues. The V segment lost 2 bases and the J segment 4 bases; nucleotides outside the gene matches: 7. As DNA, the CDR3 is TGTGCCAGCAGCTTAACAGGGGGTTCGGGAGAGACCCAGTACTTC. Its protein is CASSLTGGSGETQYF. The full variable domain, its missing parts supplied by reference TRBV5-4 and TRBJ2-5, is ETGVTQSPTHLIKTRGQQVTLRCSSQSGHNTVSWYQQALGQGPQFIFQYYREEENGRGNFPPRFSGLQFPNYSSELNVNALELDDSALYLCASSLTGGSGETQYFGPGTRLLVL.

The chain combines TRBV7-9 with TRBJ2-4; 9 nucleotides align to TRBD1. This CDR3 spans 16 amino acids. Unmatched junction bases numbered 6, after V lost 6 bases and J lost 0 bases. CDR1 SEHNR and CDR2 FQNEAQ come from the germline V gene (reference sequence). The CDR3 DNA sequence: TGTGCCAGCAGAAGTGACAGGGGGTCAGCCAAAAACATTCAGTACTTC. It is translated as CASRSDRGSAKNIQYF. The whole variable domain, filled in from reference TRBV7-9 and TRBJ2-4, reads DTGVSQNPRHKITKRGQNVTFRCDPISEHNRLYWYRQTLGQGPEFLTYFQNEAQLEKSRLLSDRFSAERPKGSFSTLEIQRTEQGDSAMYLCASRSDRGSAKNIQYFGAGTRLSVL.

The chain uses TRBV6-6 and TRBJ1-1; 9 nucleotides agree with TRBD1. V shed 6 bases and J 1 base; nucleotides not matched to a gene: 3. Germline V gives CDR1 MNHNY, CDR2 SVGAGI (reference sequence). CDR3 length: 14 residues. CDR3 protein: CASRTTGGNTEAFF. The CDR3 DNA sequence: TGTGCCAGCAGAACGACAGGGGGGAACACTGAAGCTTTCTTT.